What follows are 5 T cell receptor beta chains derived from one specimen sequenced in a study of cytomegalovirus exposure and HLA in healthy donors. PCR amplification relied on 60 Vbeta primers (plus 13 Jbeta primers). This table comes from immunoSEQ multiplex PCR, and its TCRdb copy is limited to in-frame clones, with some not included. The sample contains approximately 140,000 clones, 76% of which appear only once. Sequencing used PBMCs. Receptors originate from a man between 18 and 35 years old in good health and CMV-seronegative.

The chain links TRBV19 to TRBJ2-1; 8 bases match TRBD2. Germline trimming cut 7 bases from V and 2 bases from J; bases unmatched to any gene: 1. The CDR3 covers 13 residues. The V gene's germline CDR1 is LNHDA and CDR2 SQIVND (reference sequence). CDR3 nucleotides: TGTGCCAGTACGGGGGGGGCCTACAATGAGCAGTTCTTC. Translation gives CASTGGAYNEQFF.

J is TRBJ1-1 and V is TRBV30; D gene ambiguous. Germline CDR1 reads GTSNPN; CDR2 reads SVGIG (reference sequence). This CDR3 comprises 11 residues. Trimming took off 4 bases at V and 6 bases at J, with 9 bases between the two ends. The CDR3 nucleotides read TGTGCCTGGACAGCGGGCGCTGAAGCTTTCTTT. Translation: CAWTAGAEAFF.

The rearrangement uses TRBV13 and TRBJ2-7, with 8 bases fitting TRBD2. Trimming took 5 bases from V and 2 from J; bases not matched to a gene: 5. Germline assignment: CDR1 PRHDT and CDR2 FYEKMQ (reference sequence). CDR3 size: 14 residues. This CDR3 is CASSPRGGTYEQYF. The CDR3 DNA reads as TGTGCCAGCAGCCCTCGGGGGGGGACCTACGAGCAGTACTTC.

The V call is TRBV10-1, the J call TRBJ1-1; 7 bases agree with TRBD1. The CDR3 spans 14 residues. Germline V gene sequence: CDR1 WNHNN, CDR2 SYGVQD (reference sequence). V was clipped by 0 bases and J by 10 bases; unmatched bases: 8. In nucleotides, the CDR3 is TGCGCCAGCAGTGAGTCAAGGACAGGCAGGGGAGCTTTCTTT. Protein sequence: CASSESRTGRGAFF.

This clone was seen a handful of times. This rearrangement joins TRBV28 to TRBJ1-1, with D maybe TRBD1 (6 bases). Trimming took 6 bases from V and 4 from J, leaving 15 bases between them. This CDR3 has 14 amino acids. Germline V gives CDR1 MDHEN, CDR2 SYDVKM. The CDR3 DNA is TGTGCCAGCAGCCCTACAGGGTATCGCACTGAAGCTTTCTTT. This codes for CASSPTGYRTEAFF.